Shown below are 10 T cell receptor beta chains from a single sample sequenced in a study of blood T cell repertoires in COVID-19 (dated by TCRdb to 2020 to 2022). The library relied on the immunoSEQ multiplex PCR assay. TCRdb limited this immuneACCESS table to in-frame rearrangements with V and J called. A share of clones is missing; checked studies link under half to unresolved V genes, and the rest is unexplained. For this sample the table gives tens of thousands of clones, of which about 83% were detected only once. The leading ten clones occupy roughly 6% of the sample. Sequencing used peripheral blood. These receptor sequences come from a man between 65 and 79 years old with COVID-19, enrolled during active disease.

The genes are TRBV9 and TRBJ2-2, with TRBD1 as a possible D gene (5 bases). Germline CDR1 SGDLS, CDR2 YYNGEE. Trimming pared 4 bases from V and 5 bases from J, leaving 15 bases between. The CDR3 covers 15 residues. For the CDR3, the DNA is TGTGCCAGCAGCCTCCAGGGTGTTCGGACCGGGGAGCTGTTTTTT. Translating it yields CASSLQGVRTGELFF.

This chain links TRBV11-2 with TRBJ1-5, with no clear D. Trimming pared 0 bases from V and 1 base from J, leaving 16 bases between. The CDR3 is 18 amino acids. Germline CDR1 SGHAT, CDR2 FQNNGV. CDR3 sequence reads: CASSLEPRESWSNQPQHF. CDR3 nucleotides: TGTGCCAGCAGCTTAGAGCCCCGGGAATCGTGGAGCAATCAGCCCCAGCATTTT.

This CDR3 reads CASSVEWTGSTGELFF. In DNA, the CDR3 is TGTGCCAGCAGCGTAGAGTGGACAGGGTCCACCGGGGAGCTGTTTTTT. This chain connects TRBV9 to TRBJ2-2; 8 bases agree with TRBD1. Germline V gene sequence: CDR1 SGDLS, CDR2 YYNGEE. CDR3 length: 16 amino acids. V lost 0 bases to trimming and J lost 4 bases; unmatched junction nucleotides: 5. The complete variable domain, with remaining parts taken from reference TRBV9 and TRBJ2-2, reads DSGVTQTPKHLITATGQRVTLRCSPRSGDLSVYWYQQSLDQGLQFLIQYYNGEERAKGNILERFSAQQFPDLHSELNLSSLELGDSALYFCASSVEWTGSTGELFFGEGSRLTVL.

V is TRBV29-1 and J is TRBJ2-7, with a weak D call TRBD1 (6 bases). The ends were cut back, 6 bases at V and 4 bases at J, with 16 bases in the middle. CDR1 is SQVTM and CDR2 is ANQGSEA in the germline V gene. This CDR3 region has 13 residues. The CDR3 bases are TGCAGCGTAACGGACAGCTATTCGTACGAGCAGTACTTC. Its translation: CSVTDSYSYEQYF.

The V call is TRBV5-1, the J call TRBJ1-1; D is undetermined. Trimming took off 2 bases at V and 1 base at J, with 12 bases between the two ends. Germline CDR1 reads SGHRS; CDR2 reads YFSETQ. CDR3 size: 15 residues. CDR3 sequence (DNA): TGCGCCAGCAGCTTTGTAGCCTTTAGGAACACTGAAGCTTTCTTT. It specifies CASSFVAFRNTEAFF.

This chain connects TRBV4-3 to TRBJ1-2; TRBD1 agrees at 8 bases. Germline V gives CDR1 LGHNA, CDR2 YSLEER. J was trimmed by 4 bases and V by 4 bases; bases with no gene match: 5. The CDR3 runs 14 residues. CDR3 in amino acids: CASSRGQGGYGYTF. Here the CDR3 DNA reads TGCGCCAGCAGCCGAGGACAGGGAGGCTATGGCTACACCTTC.

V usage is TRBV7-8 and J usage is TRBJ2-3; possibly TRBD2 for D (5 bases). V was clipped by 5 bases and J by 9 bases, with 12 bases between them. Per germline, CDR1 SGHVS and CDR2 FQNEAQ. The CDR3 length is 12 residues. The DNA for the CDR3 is TGTGCCAGCAGCCCGCGAAGGGAGACGCAGTATTTT. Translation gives CASSPRRETQYF. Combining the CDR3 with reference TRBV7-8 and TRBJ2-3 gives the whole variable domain GAGVSQSPRYKVAKRGQDVALRCDPISGHVSLFWYQQALGQGPEFLTYFQNEAQLDKSGLPSDRFFAERPEGSVSTLKIQRTQQEDSAVYLCASSPRRETQYFGPGTRLTVL.

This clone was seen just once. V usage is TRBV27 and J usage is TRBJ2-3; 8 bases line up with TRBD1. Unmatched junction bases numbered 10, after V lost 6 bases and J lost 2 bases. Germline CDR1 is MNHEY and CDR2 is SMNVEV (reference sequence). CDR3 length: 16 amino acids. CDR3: CASSPMDRAFTDTQYF. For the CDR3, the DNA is TGTGCCAGCAGCCCGATGGACAGGGCCTTCACAGATACGCAGTATTTT.

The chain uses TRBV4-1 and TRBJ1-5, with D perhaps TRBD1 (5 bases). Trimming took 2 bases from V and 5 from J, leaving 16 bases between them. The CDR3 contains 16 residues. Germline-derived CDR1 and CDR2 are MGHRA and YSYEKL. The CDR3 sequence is CASSQFAAGGHQPQHF. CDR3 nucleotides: TGCGCCAGCAGCCAATTCGCGGCGGGGGGACATCAGCCCCAGCATTTT.

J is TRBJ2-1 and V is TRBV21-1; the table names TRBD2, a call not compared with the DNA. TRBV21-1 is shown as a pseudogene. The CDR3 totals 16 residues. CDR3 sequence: CASSKATSGLYNEQFF. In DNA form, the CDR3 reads TGTGCCAGCAGCAAAGCAACTAGCGGGTTGTACAATGAGCAGTTCTTC.